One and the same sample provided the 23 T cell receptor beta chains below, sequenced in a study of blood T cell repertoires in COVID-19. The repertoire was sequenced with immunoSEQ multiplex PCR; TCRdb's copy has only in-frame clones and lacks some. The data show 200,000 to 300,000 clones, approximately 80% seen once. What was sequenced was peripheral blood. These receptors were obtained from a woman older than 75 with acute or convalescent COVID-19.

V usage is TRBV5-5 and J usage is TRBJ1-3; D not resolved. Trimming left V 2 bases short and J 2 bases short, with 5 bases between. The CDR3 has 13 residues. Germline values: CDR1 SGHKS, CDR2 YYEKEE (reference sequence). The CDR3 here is CASSLEAGNTIYF. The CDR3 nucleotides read TGTGCCAGCAGCTTAGAGGCTGGAAACACCATATATTTT.

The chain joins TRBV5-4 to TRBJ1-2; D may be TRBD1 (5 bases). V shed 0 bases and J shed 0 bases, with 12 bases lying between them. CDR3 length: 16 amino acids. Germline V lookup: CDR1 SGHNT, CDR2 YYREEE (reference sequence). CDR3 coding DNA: TGTGCCAGCAGCTTGGAGGGGTCGCTTTCTAACTATGGCTACACCTTC. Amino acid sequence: CASSLEGSLSNYGYTF.

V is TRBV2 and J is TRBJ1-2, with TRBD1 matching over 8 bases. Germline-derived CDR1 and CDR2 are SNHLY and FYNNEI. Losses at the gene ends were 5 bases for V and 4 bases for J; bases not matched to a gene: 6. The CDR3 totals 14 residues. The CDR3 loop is CASSIGQGGYGYTF. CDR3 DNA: TGTGCCAGCAGTATCGGACAGGGCGGCTATGGCTACACCTTC.

The CDR3 sequence: CASSSHGRDLGYTF. The CDR3, as DNA: TGCGCCAGCAGCTCCCACGGCAGGGATTTAGGCTACACCTTC. The chain has TRBV5-1 and TRBJ1-2; TRBD1 might be the D (5 bases). V was pared by 3 bases and J by 8 bases, with 17 bases between. Germline V gene data show CDR1 as SGHRS and CDR2 as YFSETQ. The CDR3 consists of 14 residues.

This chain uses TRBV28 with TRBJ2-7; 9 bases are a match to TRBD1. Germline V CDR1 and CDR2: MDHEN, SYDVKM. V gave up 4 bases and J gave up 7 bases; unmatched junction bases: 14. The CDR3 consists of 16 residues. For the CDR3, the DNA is TGTGCCAGCAGTTGGGGGGCTGGGACAGGGATGGGTGAGCAGTACTTC. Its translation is CASSWGAGTGMGEQYF.

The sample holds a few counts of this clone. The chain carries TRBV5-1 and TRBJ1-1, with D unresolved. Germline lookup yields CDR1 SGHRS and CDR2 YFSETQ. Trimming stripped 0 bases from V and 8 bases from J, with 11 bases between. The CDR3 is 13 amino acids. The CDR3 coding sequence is TGCGCCAGCAGCTTGGAACCCCGAGTGGAAGCTTTCTTT. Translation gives CASSLEPRVEAFF. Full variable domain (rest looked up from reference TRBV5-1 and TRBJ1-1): KAGVTQTPRYLIKTRGQQVTLSCSPISGHRSVSWYQQTPGQGLQFLFEYFSETQRNKGNFPGRFSGRQFSNSRSEMNVSTLELGDSALYLCASSLEPRVEAFFGQGTRLTVV.

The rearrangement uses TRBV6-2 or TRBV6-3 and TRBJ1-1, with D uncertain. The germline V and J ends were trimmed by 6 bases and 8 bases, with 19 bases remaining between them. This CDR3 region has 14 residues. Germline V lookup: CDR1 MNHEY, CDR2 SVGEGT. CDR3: CASSSGGPGWEAFF. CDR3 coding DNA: TGTGCCAGCAGCAGCGGAGGACCGGGCTGGGAAGCTTTCTTT.

The CDR3 sequence is CASRDSGGAWTDTQYF. The CDR3 DNA reads as TGTGCCAGCAGGGATAGCGGGGGGGCCTGGACAGATACGCAGTATTTT. The chain combines TRBV28 with TRBJ2-3, with 11 bases lining up with TRBD2. The length of the CDR3 is 16 residues. Trimming cost V 6 bases and J 3 bases; bases outside gene matches: 8. The germline V gene encodes CDR1 MDHEN and CDR2 SYDVKM.

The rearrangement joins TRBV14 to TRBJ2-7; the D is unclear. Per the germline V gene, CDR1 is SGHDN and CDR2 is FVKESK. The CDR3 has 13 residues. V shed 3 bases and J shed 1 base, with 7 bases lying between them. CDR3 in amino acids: CASSHHLSYEQYF. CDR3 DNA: TGTGCCAGCAGCCATCACTTATCCTACGAGCAGTACTTC.

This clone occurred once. The CDR3: CASSPVWGSGEKLFF. The CDR3 region has the DNA TGTGCCAGCAGCCCCGTTTGGGGCTCTGGGGAAAAACTGTTTTTT. The rearrangement links TRBV3-1 (or the pseudogene TRBV3-2) to TRBJ1-4; D is perhaps TRBD1 (5 bases). Germline CDR1 is LGHDT and CDR2 is YNNKEL (reference sequence). V shed 4 bases and J shed 8 bases, with 17 bases lying between them. The CDR3 covers 15 residues.

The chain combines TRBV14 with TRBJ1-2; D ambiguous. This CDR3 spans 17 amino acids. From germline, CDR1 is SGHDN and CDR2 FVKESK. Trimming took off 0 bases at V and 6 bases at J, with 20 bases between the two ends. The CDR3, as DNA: TGTGCCAGCAGCCAAGATCAATTTTCCGGGATTGATAATGGCTACACCTTC. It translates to CASSQDQFSGIDNGYTF.

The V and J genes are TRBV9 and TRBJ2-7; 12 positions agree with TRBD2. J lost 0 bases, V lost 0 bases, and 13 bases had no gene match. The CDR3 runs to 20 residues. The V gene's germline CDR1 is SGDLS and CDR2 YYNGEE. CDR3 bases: TGTGCCAGCAGCGTAGAGCCCCTCGGTCTAGCGGGGGGGGCCTCCTACGAGCAGTACTTC. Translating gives CASSVEPLGLAGGASYEQYF.

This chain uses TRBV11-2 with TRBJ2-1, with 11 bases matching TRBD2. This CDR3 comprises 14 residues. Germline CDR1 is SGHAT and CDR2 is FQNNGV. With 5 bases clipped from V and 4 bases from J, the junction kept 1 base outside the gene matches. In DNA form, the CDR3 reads TGTGCCAGCAGCCGGACTAGCGGGTACAATGAGCAGTTCTTC. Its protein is CASSRTSGYNEQFF.

CDR3 residues: CASSENGLVNEQFF. The CDR3 DNA is TGTGCCAGCAGTGAAAATGGCCTCGTCAATGAGCAGTTCTTC. The V and J genes are TRBV2 and TRBJ2-1, with D unclear. CDR3 size: 14 residues. The V end was cut by 2 bases, the J end by 6 bases, with 11 bases between. The V gene's germline CDR1 is SNHLY and CDR2 FYNNEI.

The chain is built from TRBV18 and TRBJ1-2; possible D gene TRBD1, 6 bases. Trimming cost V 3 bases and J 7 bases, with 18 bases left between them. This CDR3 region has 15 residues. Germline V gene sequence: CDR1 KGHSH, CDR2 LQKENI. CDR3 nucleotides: TGTGCCAGCTCACCGGTTTGGGGGGGCGAAGCTGGCTACACCTTC. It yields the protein CASSPVWGGEAGYTF.

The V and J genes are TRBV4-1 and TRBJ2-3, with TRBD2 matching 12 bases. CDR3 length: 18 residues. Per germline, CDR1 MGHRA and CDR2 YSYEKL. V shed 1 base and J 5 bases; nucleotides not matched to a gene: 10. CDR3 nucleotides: TGCGCCAGCAGCCAAGGAGGAACTAGCGGGGGGCCGGAAGATACGCAGTATTTT. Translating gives CASSQGGTSGGPEDTQYF.

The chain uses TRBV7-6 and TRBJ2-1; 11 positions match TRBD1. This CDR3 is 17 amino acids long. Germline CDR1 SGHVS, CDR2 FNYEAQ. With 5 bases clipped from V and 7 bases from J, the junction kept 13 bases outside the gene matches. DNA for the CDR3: TGTGCCAGCAGCCCCGTCCAGGGACAGGGGGTGCGAAATGAGCAGTTCTTC. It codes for CASSPVQGQGVRNEQFF.

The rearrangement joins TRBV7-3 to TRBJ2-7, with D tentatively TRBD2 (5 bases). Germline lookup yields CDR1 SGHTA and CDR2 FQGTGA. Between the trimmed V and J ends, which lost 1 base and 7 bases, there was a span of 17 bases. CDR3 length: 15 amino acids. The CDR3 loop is CASSLKVGGLGEQYF. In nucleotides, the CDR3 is TGTGCCAGCAGCTTAAAGGTGGGCGGGCTAGGTGAGCAGTACTTC. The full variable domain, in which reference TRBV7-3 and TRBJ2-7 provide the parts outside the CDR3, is GAGVSQTPSNKVTEKGKYVELRCDPISGHTALYWYRQSLGQGPEFLIYFQGTGAADDSGLPNDRFFAVRPEGSVSTLKIQRTERGDSAVYLCASSLKVGGLGEQYFGPGTRLTVT.

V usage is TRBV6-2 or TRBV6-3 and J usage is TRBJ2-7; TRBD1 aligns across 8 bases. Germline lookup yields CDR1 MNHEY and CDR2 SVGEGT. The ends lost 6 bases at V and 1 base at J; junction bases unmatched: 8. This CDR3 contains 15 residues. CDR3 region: CASSPGGGPSYEQYF. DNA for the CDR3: TGTGCCAGCAGCCCAGGGGGCGGGCCTTCCTACGAGCAGTACTTC.

DNA for the CDR3: TGTGCCAGCAGTTCTACAAGCGGGGGGTCCTACGAGCAGTACTTC. It is translated as CASSSTSGGSYEQYF. The chain carries TRBV6-5 and TRBJ2-7; TRBD2 aligns across 9 bases. Trimming took 4 bases from V and 1 from J; bases not matched to a gene: 5. The germline V gene encodes CDR1 MNHEY and CDR2 SVGAGI. This CDR3 has 15 amino acids.

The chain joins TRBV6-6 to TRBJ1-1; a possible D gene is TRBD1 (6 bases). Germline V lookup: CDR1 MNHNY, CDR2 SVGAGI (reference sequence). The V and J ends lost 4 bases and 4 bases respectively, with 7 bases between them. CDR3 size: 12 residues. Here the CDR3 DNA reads TGTGCCAGCAGTTTACAGGGCACTGAAGCTTTCTTT. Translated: CASSLQGTEAFF.

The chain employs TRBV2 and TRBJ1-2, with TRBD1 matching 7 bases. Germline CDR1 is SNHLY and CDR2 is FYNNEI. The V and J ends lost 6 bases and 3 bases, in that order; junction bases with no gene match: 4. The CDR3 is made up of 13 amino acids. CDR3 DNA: TGTGCCAGCAGCAGGGACAGCGACTATGGCTACACCTTC. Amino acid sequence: CASSRDSDYGYTF.

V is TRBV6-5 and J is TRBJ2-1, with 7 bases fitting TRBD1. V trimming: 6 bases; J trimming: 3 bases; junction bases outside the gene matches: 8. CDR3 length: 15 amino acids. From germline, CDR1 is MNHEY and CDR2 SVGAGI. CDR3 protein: CASRLTGVSYNEQFF. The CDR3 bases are TGTGCCAGCAGATTAACAGGGGTAAGCTACAATGAGCAGTTCTTC.